This TCR beta chain was found in a study of CD8 T cells in Susac syndrome. Details on this clonotype: Its target is not known.

CD8+ and CD4+ T cells from blood underwent TCR beta sequencing. The TEMRA cells underwent FACS enrichment, while the CD8+ and CD4+ T cells underwent negative isolation. The CDR3 consists of 16 residues. The trim removed 3 bases at V and 2 bases at J, leaving 5 bases unmatched. Germline V gene lookup returns CDR1 SGDLS and CDR2 YYNGEE. Reverse transcription of about 0.5 to 1 ug RNA was carried out with random hexamers. Across 54 Vbeta and 13 Jbeta, immunoSEQ multiplex PCR amplified TCR beta CDR3. A single record per CDR3 protein comes from TCRdb applying MiXCR to the immunoSEQ multiplex PCR reads. The sample consists of 100,000 to 150,000 distinct CDR3 sequences, around 94% of them appearing once. Regarding the study as a whole: Acknowledgment was made by the study that its TCR sequencing and HLA analysis involved a relatively small number of individuals.

J is TRBJ2-1 and V is TRBV9, with 10 bases that match TRBD2. This receptor was identified in a human donor in good health. The source material was CD4+ T cells from PBMCs. CDR3 DNA sequence: TGTGCCAGCAGCGCCATTAGCGGGAGGACCTACAATGAGCAGTTCTTC. The encoded protein is CASSAISGRTYNEQFF.